This T cell receptor beta chain is from a study of PD-L1 blockade in urothelial cancer. Study-wide context: Timepoints chosen for blood analysis were 3 weeks (second dose) and 6 weeks after treatment start. Blood samples had a median of approximately 150,000 T cells, 75,000 or so unique TCRs, and clonality 0.07 to 0.08.

Libraries were prepared by immunoSEQ multiplex PCR; TCRdb keeps only in-frame clonotypes and omits some of them. The sample lists some 45,000 clones; about 88% were seen once. The CDR3 covers 16 residues. CDR1 and CDR2 (germline): SQVTM, ANQGSEA. Deletions cut 0 bases from V and 4 bases from J, with 18 bases between. On this clone: Antigen specificity is unknown.

Study results and caveats: Having blood TCR clonality under the median before treatment predicted better survival.

The time point here: pretreatment peripheral blood. The sequence was collected from a donor at least 40 years old with urothelial cancer. V and J are TRBV29-1 and TRBJ1-2, with D perhaps TRBD1 (5 bases). Sample: PBMCs, taken around atezolizumab (anti-PD-L1) treatment. DNA of the CDR3: TGCAGCGTTGAAGATCTAGGTGGGGCCGCTACCTATGGCTACACCTTC. The encoded protein is CSVEDLGGAATYGYTF.